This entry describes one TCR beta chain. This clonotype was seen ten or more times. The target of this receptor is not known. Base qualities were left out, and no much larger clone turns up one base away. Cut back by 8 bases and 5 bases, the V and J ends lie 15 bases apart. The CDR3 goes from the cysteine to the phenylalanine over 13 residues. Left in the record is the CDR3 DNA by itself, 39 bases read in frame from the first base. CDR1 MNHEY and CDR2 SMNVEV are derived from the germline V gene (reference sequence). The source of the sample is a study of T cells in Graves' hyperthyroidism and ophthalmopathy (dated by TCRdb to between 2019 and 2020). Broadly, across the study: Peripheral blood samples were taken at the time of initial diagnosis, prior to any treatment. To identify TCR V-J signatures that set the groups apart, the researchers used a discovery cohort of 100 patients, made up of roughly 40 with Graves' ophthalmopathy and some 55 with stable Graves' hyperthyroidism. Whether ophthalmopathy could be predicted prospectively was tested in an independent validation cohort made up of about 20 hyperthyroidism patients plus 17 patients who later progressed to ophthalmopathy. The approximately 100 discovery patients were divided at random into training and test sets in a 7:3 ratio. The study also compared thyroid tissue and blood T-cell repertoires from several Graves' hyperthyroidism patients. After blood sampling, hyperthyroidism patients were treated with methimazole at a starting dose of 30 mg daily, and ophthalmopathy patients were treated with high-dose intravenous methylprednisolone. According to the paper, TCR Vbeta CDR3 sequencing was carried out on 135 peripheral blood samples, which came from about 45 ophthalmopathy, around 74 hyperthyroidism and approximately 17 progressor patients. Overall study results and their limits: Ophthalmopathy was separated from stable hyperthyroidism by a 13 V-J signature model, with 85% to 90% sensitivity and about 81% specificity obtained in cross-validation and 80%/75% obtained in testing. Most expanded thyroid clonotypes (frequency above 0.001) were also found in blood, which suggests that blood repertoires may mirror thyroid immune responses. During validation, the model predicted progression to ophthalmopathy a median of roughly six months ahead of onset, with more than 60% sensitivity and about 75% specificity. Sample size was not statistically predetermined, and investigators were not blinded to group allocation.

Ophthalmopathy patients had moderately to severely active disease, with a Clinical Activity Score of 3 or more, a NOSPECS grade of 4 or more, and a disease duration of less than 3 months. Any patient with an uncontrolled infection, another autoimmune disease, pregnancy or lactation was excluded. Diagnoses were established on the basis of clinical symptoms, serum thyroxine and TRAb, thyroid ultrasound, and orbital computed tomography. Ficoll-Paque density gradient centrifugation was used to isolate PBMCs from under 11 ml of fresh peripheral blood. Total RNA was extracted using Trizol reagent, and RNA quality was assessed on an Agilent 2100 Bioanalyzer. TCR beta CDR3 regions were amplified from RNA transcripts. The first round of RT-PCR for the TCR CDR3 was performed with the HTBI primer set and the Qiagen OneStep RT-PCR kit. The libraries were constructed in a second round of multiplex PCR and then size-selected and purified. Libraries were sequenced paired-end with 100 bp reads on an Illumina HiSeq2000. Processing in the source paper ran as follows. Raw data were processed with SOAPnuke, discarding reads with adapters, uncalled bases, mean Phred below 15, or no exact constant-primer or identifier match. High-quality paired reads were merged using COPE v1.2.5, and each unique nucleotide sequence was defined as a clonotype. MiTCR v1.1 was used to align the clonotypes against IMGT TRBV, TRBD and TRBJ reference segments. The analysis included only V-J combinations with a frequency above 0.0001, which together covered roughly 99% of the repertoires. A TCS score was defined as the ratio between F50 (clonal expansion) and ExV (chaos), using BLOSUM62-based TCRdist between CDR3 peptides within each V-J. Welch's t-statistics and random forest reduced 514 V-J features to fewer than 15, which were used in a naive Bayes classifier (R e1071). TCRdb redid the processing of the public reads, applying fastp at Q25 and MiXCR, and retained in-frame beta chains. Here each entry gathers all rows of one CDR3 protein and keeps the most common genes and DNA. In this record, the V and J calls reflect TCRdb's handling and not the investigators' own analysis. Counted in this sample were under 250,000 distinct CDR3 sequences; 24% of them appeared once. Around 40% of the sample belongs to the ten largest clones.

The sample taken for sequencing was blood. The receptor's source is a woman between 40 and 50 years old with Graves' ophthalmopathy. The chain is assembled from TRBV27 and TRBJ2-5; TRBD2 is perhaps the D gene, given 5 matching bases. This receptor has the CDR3 CASRPREWETQYF. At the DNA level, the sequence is TGTGCCAGCCGTCCGAGGGAATGGGAGACCCAGTACTTC.